Each of the 7 T cell receptor beta chains below was sequenced from the same sample in a study of T cells in Graves' hyperthyroidism and ophthalmopathy. What was amplified from RNA transcripts were TCR beta CDR3 regions. The TCR CDR3 first-round RT-PCR relied on the HTBI primer set. TCRdb recomputed calls from the multiplex PCR reads with MiXCR, one row per CDR3 protein. The sample contains about 610,000 distinct CDR3 sequences, roughly 46% of which appear only once. Sample: peripheral blood or thyroid tissue (not recorded which). The source of these receptors is a woman younger than 35 with Graves' hyperthyroidism.

V usage is TRBV2 and J usage is TRBJ1-6; the D gene is possibly TRBD1 (5 bases). The CDR3 contains 14 residues. With 8 bases removed from V and 5 bases from J, the gap between germline ends came to 13 bases. The germline gives CDR1 SNHLY, CDR2 FYNNEI. The CDR3, as DNA: TGTGCCAGCCGACAAGGACACAATAATTCACCCCTCCACTTT. It specifies CASRQGHNNSPLHF.

Regarding this clonotype: This is likely a read error, given that the CDR3 carries no conserved phenylalanine or tryptophan at its end. This chain links TRBV7-9 with TRBJ1-1; a weak D match, TRBD1 (6 bases). The ends were cut back, 3 bases at V and 6 bases at J, with 11 bases in the middle. The CDR3 loop spans 13 amino acids. In germline, CDR1 is SEHNR, CDR2 FQNEAQ (reference sequence). CDR3 region: CASSLTGLAEAFL. The CDR3 coding sequence is TGTGCCAGCAGCTTGACAGGACTGGCTGAAGCTTTCCTT.

V gene TRBV15 combines with J gene TRBJ2-5; D uncertain. The CDR3 has 15 amino acids. Germline V gene sequence: CDR1 LNHNV, CDR2 YYDKDF (reference sequence). V gave up 2 bases and J gave up 5 bases, with 15 bases separating them. The DNA of the CDR3 is TGTGCCACCAGCAGACTCAAATCGACCGGGGAGACCCAGTACTTC. Its translation is CATSRLKSTGETQYF.

The chain uses TRBV20-1 and TRBJ2-5; TRBD2 might be the D (6 bases). This CDR3 comprises 14 residues. The germline gives CDR1 DFQATT, CDR2 SNEGSKA (reference sequence). Trimming pared 1 base from V and 5 bases from J, leaving 14 bases between. Written as DNA, the CDR3 is TGCAGTGCTAGAGTCTGGGCTAGCGCCGAGACCCAGTACTTC. Residues: CSARVWASAETQYF.

This clonotype was seen many times. The DNA for the CDR3 is TGCAGCGGTGGACAGGGCCGCAATCAGCCCCAGCATTTT. Translation gives CSGGQGRNQPQHF. The chain uses TRBV29-1 and TRBJ1-5; 8 nucleotides agree with TRBD1. Germline V lookup: CDR1 SQVTM, CDR2 ANQGSEA. V dropped 7 bases and J dropped 2; count of bases not matched to a gene: 4. This CDR3 has 13 residues. The whole variable domain, remainder taken from reference TRBV29-1 and TRBJ1-5, is SAVISQKPSRDICQRGTSLTIQCQVDSQVTMMFWYRQQPGQSLTLIATANQGSEATYESGFVIDKFPISRPNLTFSTLTVSNMSPEDSSIYLCSGGQGRNQPQHFGDGTRLSIL.

This chain joins TRBV7-8 and TRBJ1-2, with D possibly matching TRBD1 (6 bases). This CDR3 spans 14 amino acids. Between the trimmed V and J ends, which lost 1 base and 4 bases, there was a span of 10 bases. In germline, CDR1 is SGHVS, CDR2 FQNEAQ. The CDR3 loop reads CASSLEVDSYGYTF. CDR3 nucleotides: TGTGCCAGCAGCTTAGAAGTGGACAGCTATGGCTACACCTTC.

This clonotype was detected many times. V and J are TRBV29-1 and TRBJ1-2; D unresolved. Trimming pared 6 bases from V and 6 bases from J, leaving 17 bases between. Germline CDR1 SQVTM, CDR2 ANQGSEA. The length of the CDR3 is 13 residues. CDR3 amino acids: CSVPRAGTDGYTF. The CDR3 coding sequence is TGCAGCGTCCCGCGGGCAGGAACAGATGGCTACACCTTC. Based on the CDR3 plus reference TRBV29-1 and TRBJ1-2, the full variable domain is SAVISQKPSRDICQRGTSLTIQCQVDSQVTMMFWYRQQPGQSLTLIATANQGSEATYESGFVIDKFPISRPNLTFSTLTVSNMSPEDSSIYLCSVPRAGTDGYTFGSGTRLTVV.